What follows is one T cell receptor (beta chain) and its context. Its specificity is not known. V was clipped by 2 bases and J by 2 bases, with 9 bases between them. The CDR3 runs to 13 residues. CDR1 and CDR2 from the germline V gene are SQVTM and ANQGSEA. This sample is part of a study of vaccination and CD4 T cells after COVID-19. Across the study: Convalescent donors totaled six males and four females, including two who were Hispanic.

The treatment: roughly 10-day PBMC culture with coronavirus spike peptide pools or control peptides (ViraFEST assay). Investigators obtained the unexposed donor's CD4+ T cells before the COVID-19 pandemic (2011-2018). ViraFEST used peptide pools to expand antigen-specific T cells before TCR sequencing. Oncomine TCR Beta short-read sequencing was applied to DNA from cultured CD4+ T cells. TCRdb fed the PCR reads into MiXCR, producing one record per CDR3 protein. This sample yields roughly 10,000 distinct CDR3 sequences, of which less than 70% are seen a single time; 24% belongs to the top ten. V usage is TRBV29-1 and J usage is TRBJ1-2, with D perhaps matching TRBD1 (5 bases). This TCR was sampled from a human donor in good health. Source material: CD4+ T cells from blood, cultured in vitro. The CDR3 loop reads CSVESPGNYGYTF. The CDR3, as DNA: TGCAGCGTTGAATCCCCAGGGAACTATGGCTACACCTTC.